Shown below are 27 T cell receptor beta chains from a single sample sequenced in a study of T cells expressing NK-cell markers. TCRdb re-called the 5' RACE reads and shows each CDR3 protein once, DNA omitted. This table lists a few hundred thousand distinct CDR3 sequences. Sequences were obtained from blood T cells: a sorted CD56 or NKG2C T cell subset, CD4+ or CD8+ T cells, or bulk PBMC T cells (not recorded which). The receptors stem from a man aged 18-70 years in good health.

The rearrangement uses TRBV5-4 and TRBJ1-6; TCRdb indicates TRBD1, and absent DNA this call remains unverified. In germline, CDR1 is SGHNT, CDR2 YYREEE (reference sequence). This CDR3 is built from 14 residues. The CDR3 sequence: CASSFQGAYSPLHF.

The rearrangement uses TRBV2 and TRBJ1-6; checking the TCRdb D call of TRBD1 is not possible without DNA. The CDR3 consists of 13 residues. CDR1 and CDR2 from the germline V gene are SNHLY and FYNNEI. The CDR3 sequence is CAGRRLLDSPLHF.

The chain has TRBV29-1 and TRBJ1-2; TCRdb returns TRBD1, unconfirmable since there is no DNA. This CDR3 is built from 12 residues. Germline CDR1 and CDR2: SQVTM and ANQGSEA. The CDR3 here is CSVGGGDDGYTF.

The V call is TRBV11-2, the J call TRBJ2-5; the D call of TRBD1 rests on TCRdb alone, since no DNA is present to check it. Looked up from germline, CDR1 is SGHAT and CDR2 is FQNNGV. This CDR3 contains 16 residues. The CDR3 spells CASSIPGQGVRVTQYF.

The CDR3 loop reads CASSLSTGWYETQYF. The V and J genes are TRBV28 and TRBJ2-5. Germline-derived CDR1 and CDR2 are MDHEN and SYDVKM. The CDR3 extends over 15 amino acids.

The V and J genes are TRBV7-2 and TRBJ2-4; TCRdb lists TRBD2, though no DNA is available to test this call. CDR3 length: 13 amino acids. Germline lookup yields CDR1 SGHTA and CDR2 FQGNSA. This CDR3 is CASSSPQGGIQYF.

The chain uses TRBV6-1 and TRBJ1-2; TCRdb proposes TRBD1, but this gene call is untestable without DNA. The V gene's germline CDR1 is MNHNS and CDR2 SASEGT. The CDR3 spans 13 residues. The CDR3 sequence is CASKMVGVGGYTF.

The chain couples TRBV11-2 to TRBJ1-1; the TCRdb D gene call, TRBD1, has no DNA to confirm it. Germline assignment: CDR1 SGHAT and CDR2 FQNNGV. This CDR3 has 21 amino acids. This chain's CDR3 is CASSFRGVKRSIGVRNTEAFF.

CDR3 amino acids: CASSVADRHNEQFF. The chain couples TRBV9 to TRBJ2-1. The CDR3 length is 14 residues. Germline V gene data show CDR1 as SGDLS and CDR2 as YYNGEE.

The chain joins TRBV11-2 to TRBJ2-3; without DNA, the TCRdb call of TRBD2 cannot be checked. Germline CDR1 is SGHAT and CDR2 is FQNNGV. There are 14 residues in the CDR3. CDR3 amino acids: CASSSQGPVDTQYF.

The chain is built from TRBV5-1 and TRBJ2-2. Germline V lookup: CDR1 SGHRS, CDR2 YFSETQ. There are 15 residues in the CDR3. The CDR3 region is CASSLAGWDTGELFF.

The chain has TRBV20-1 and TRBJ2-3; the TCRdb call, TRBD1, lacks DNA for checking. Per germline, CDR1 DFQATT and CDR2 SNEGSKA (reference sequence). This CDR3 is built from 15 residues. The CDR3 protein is CSAPFAAGGPDTQYF.

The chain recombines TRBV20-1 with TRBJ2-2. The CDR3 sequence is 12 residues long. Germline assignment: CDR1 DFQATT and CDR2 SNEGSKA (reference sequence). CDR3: CSASTTAGELFF.

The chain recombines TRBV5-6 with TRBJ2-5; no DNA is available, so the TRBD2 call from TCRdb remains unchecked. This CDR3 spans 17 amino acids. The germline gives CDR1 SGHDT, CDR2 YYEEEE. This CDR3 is CASSRGGRGRFQETQYF.

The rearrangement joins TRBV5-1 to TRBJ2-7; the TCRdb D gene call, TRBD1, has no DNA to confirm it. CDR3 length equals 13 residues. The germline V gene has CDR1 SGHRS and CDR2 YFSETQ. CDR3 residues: CASSQGPSLEQYF.

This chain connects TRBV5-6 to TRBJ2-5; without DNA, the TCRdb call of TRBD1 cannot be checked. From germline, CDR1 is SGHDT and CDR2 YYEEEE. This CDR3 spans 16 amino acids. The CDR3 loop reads CASSLVRGPPEETQYF.

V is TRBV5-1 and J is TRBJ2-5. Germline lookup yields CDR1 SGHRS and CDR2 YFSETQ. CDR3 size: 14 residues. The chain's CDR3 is CASSLEFPKQTQYF.

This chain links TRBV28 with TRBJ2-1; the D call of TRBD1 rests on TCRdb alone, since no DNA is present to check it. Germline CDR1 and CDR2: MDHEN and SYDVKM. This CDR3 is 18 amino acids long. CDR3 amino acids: CASSFGVTETGSFNEQFF.

The CDR3 here is CAISEHRDTEAFF. The V and J genes are TRBV10-3 and TRBJ1-1; TCRdb picks TRBD1, but there is no DNA to check that call. The CDR3 length is 13 residues. Germline V gene data show CDR1 as ENHRY and CDR2 as SYGVKD.

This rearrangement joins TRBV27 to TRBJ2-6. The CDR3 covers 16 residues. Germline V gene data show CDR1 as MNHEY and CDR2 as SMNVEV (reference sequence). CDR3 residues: CASSLTRPSGANVLTF.

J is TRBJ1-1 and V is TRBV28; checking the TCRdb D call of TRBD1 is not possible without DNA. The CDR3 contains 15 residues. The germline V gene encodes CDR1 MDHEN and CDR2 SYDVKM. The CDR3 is CASSFGAGGSTEAFF.

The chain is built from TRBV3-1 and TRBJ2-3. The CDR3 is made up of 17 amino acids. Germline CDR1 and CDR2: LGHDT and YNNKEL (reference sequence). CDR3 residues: CASSAAFGASGTDTQYF.

CDR3 residues: CASSSGTGGPSPLHF. The chain employs TRBV12-3 or TRBV12-4 and TRBJ1-6; the D call from TCRdb, TRBD1, cannot be confirmed without DNA. There are 15 residues in the CDR3.

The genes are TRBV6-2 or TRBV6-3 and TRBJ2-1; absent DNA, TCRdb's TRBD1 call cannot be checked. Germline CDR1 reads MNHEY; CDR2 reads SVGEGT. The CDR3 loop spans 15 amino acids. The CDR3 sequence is CASSKLDREYNEQFF.

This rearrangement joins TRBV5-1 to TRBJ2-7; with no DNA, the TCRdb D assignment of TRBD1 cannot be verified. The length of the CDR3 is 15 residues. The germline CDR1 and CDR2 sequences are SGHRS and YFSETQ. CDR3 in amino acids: CASSLGTGGLHEQYF.

CDR3 region: CASSVNLGQETQYF. This rearrangement joins TRBV19 to TRBJ2-5. There are 14 residues in the CDR3. CDR1 is LNHDA, CDR2 SQIVND, per germline (reference sequence).

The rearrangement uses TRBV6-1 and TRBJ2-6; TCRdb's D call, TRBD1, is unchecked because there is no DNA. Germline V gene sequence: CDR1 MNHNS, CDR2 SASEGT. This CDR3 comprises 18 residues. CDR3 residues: CASSTQQGARSGANVLTF.